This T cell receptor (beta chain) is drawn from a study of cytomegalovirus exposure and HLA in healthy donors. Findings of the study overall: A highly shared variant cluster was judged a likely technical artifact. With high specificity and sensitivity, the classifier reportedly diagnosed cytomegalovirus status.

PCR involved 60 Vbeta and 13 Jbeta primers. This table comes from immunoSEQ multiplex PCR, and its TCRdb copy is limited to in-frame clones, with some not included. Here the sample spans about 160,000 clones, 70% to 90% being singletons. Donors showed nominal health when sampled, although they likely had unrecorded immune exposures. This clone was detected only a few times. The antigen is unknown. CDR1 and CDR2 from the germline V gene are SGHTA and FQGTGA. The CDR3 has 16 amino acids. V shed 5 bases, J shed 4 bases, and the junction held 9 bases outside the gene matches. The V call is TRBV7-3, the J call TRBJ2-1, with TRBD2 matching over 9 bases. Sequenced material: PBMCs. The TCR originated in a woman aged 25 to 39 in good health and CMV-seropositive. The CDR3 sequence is CASSPLGTSYYNEQFF. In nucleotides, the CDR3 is TGTGCCAGCAGCCCCTTAGGGACTAGCTATTACAATGAGCAGTTCTTC.